The T cell receptor beta chain described here comes from a study of cytomegalovirus exposure and HLA in healthy donors. Study-level results: About 87% or about 30% of the time was how often most TCR beta V segments were productive, according to an earlier analysis. Later analysis found that TCR beta chains associated with HLA were more clonally expanded than other, equally common chains.

As for this clone: What it binds is unknown.

With 60 Vbeta and 13 Jbeta primers, the PCR was carried out. Original handling: Counted up in a later analysis, unique TCR beta chains came to about 80 million, with around 11 million shared. The table came from immunoSEQ multiplex PCR; TCRdb's copy has only in-frame clones and leaves some out. The DNA gave D and trimming, while V, J and clone size come from that table. This table holds some 170,000 clones, nearly 80% found once. Input material: PBMCs. The sequence was obtained from a man aged 40-49 years in good health and CMV-seropositive.

The DNA of the CDR3 is TGTGCCAGCAGCACAATAGGCAGGGGGTTCGGCTACGAGCAGTACTTC. Residues: CASSTIGRGFGYEQYF. The rearrangement links TRBV11-1 to TRBJ2-7; 7 positions agree with TRBD1. The CDR3 runs to 16 residues. Germline V gene data show CDR1 as SGHAT and CDR2 as FQDESV (reference sequence). After removal of 5 bases from V and 3 bases from J, the junction contained 13 bases not matched to a gene.